The entry that follows covers one T cell receptor (beta chain) sequence. This specimen comes from a study of blood T cell repertoires in COVID-19. Study-wide background: Acute and convalescent COVID-19 samples came from the United States, Italy and Spain.

Germline V lookup: CDR1 MDHEN, CDR2 SYDVKM. This CDR3 is built from 13 residues. V gave up 7 bases and J gave up 8 bases, with 17 bases separating them. Under the authors' procedure: Reference gene primers were amplified, and this amplification served to estimate nucleated cell counts. Clones were read by immunoSEQ multiplex PCR, and TCRdb kept only the in-frame ones, dropping some. V and J calls and clone size come straight from that table; D and trimming were deduced from the DNA. This sample yields some 180,000 clones, of which around four fifths are seen a single time; around 8.4% belongs to the top ten.

The material sequenced was peripheral blood. The sequence was obtained from a woman of 80 years or more with COVID-19, enrolled during active disease. The V and J genes are TRBV28 and TRBJ1-1; the D is unclear. CDR3 nucleotides: TGTGCCAGCACCGATGGTACAGCGGGGGAAGCTTTCTTT. Amino acid sequence: CASTDGTAGEAFF.